The 9 T cell receptor beta chains presented below share a single source sample, sequenced in a study of blood T cells in healthy people across ages. Alongside a J-beta primer mix, a sample-barcoded 5' primer served in a second PCR lasting roughly 7 to 11 cycles. Using its own MiXCR run on the 5' RACE reads, TCRdb lists one record per CDR3 protein. Of around 670,000 distinct CDR3 sequences detected, under 30% appear once; the ten largest clones hold around 16%. The source material was blood. Receptors originate from a woman older than 75 in good health.

The chain links TRBV20-1 to TRBJ2-3; maybe TRBD2 (6 bases). This CDR3 spans 14 amino acids. The V end lost 6 bases, the J end lost 6 bases, and 19 bases lay between the germline ends. Germline CDR1 and CDR2: DFQATT and SNEGSKA (reference sequence). CDR3 sequence (DNA): TGCAGTGCAAAAAGCGGGCCTGCGCGGGATACGCAGTATTTT. Its translation: CSAKSGPARDTQYF.

This clonotype has more than one count but fewer than ten. The CDR3 DNA reads as TGTGCCAGCAGGACCCTAACAGGCTATGGCTACACCTTC. Translated, it gives CASRTLTGYGYTF. The chain uses TRBV2 and TRBJ1-2, with D maybe TRBD1 (5 bases). Trimming pared 6 bases from V and 4 bases from J, leaving 12 bases between. Germline V gives CDR1 SNHLY, CDR2 FYNNEI. The CDR3 spans 13 residues.

This clonotype has more than one count but fewer than ten. The chain links TRBV30 to TRBJ1-2; no definite D call. V dropped 5 bases and J dropped 4 bases, with 8 bases sitting between them. Germline V gives CDR1 GTSNPN, CDR2 SVGIG (reference sequence). This CDR3 spans 11 amino acids. The CDR3 reads CAWGGVYGYTF. CDR3 nucleotide sequence: TGTGCCTGGGGTGGGGTCTATGGCTACACCTTC.

This clonotype occurred many times. The chain employs TRBV3-1 and TRBJ2-6, with D unclear. Germline loops: CDR1 LGHDT, CDR2 YNNKEL (reference sequence). V shed 1 base and J shed 1 base, with 14 bases lying between them. This CDR3 has 18 amino acids. The CDR3 reads CASSQGNRPMSGANVLTF. CDR3 nucleotide sequence: TGTGCCAGCAGCCAAGGTAACAGACCAATGTCTGGGGCCAACGTCCTGACTTTC.

Note on this clonotype: With a much larger clone just one base away, this may be a read error. This chain links TRBV5-5 with TRBJ2-3; D not resolved. The CDR3 contains 17 residues. The germline gives CDR1 SGHKS, CDR2 YYEKEE (reference sequence). Trimming stripped 6 bases from V and 0 bases from J, with 20 bases between. The CDR3 loop is CASTSEVGITSTDTQYF. In DNA, the CDR3 is TGTGCCAGCACCTCCGAGGTGGGCATTACTAGCACAGATACGCAGTATTTT.

This chain joins TRBV30 and TRBJ1-2; D call uncertain. The germline CDR1 and CDR2 sequences are GTSNPN and SVGIG (reference sequence). The CDR3 runs to 11 residues. Trimming cost V 2 bases and J 7 bases, with 8 bases left between them. CDR3 region: CAWSTQSGYTF. CDR3 bases: TGTGCCTGGAGTACTCAGAGTGGCTACACCTTC.

The rearrangement uses TRBV10-3 and TRBJ1-1; D unclear. CDR3 length equals 16 residues. The germline CDR1 and CDR2 sequences are ENHRY and SYGVKD. The V and J ends lost 6 bases and 1 base respectively, with 18 bases between them. DNA for the CDR3: TGTGCCATCAGCACCGGGTTCGAGGCGAAGAACACTGAAGCTTTCTTT. It is translated as CAISTGFEAKNTEAFF.

This clonotype has at least ten counts. For the CDR3, the DNA is TGTGCCAGCAGTAGAGGGACGGCCTACGAGCAGTACTTC. Encoded protein: CASSRGTAYEQYF. V is TRBV6-5 and J is TRBJ2-7; D may correspond to TRBD1 or TRBD2 (5 bases each). CDR1 and CDR2 (germline): MNHEY, SVGAGI. The CDR3 loop spans 13 amino acids. V lost 5 bases and J 2 bases, leaving 10 bases between the germline ends.

The sample holds many counts of this clonotype. The chain employs TRBV30 and TRBJ1-2; D is uncertain. Trimming took off 6 bases at V and 5 bases at J, with 13 bases between the two ends. The CDR3 extends over 12 amino acids. From germline, CDR1 is GTSNPN and CDR2 SVGIG (reference sequence). CDR3 residues: CACDLRNYGYTF. In nucleotides, the CDR3 is TGTGCCTGCGATCTCAGAAATTATGGCTACACCTTC.